This T cell receptor beta chain was captured by sequencing in a study of blood T cell repertoires in COVID-19. About the study: The origin of the acute and convalescent COVID-19 samples was the United States, Italy and Spain. PBMCs, B-cell-depleted T cells, or T cells were the source of the cDNA or gDNA that made up the material.

In the original analysis: The authors estimated nucleated cell counts from reference gene primer amplification. Sequencing was performed with immunoSEQ multiplex PCR; in TCRdb, only in-frame clones are kept and a portion is missing. V, J and clone size reflect that table, while D and trimming were determined from the DNA. Here the sample spans approximately 670,000 clones, 85% to 90% being singletons. CDR1 is MGHRA and CDR2 is YSYEKL in the germline V gene. V gave up 4 bases and J gave up 1 base, with 16 bases separating them. The CDR3 spans 16 residues. The clonotype comes from a woman between 18 and 29 years old with acute or convalescent COVID-19. V is TRBV4-1 and J is TRBJ1-2, with D possibly matching TRBD1 (5 bases). Sequencing used peripheral blood. The CDR3 reads CASSPTEGKRNYGYTF. The CDR3 DNA follows: TGCGCCAGCAGCCCTACGGAGGGGAAGCGTAACTATGGCTACACCTTC.